These 3 T cell receptor beta chains originate from one sample sequenced in a study of cytomegalovirus exposure and HLA in healthy donors. The PCR employed 60 Vbeta primers together with 13 Jbeta primers. Libraries were prepared by immunoSEQ multiplex PCR; TCRdb keeps only in-frame clonotypes and omits some of them. The sample records over 200,000 clones, about 84% being singletons. The specimen was PBMCs. The receptors were sampled from a human donor in good health.

This clone was counted a single time. This chain joins TRBV19 and TRBJ1-4; TRBD1 aligns across 9 bases. This CDR3 comprises 14 residues. Germline V gene data show CDR1 as LNHDA and CDR2 as SQIVND (reference sequence). J was trimmed by 0 bases and V by 10 bases; bases with no gene match: 3. DNA for the CDR3: TGTGCCACTACAGGGGGCGCAACTAATGAAAAACTGTTTTTT. Protein product: CATTGGATNEKLFF.

As for this clone: One end of the junction does not line up with germline, which may come from a read error. The rearrangement joins TRBV7-9 to TRBJ2-5; the match to TRBD2 covers 10 bases. The CDR3 totals 16 residues. Per germline, CDR1 SEHNR and CDR2 FQNEAQ (reference sequence). CDR3 nucleotide sequence: TGTTCCAGCAGCGAAGGGACTAGCGCTGGACAAGAGACCCAGTACTTC. It codes for CSSSEGTSAGQETQYF.

This clone was seen just once. The V call is TRBV7-9, the J call TRBJ2-3, with TRBD1 matching 7 bases. This CDR3 is 16 amino acids long. J gave up 3 bases and V 4 bases, and 10 bases lay outside the gene matches. Germline CDR1 SEHNR, CDR2 FQNEAQ (reference sequence). The DNA of the CDR3 is TGTGCCAGCAGCTCGCCCAGGGGGTTAAGTACAGATACGCAGTATTTT. Translation: CASSSPRGLSTDTQYF.